These T cell receptor beta chains were read from a single sample in a study of T cell responses to AZD1222 COVID-19 vaccine. Clones were sequenced by immunoSEQ multiplex PCR, and TCRdb holds only the in-frame ones, with some missing. Of some 140,000 clones detected, 80% to 95% appear once; the ten largest clones hold about 6.7%. Sequences were derived from peripheral blood, sampled 28 days after the second AZD1222 dose. These TCRs come from an adult who received the AZD1222 COVID-19 vaccine. The CDR3 runs from the conserved cysteine through the conserved F or W. Fields, in order: J gene, V gene, clone size, D gene, CDR3 protein, CDR3 DNA. The D gene is left open where the match is weak. A row's size may be missing; if present it is once, few, many or a size class.

J: TRBJ1-2
V: TRBV29-1
size: NA
D: TRBD1
CDR3: CSVTGVNYGYTF
DNA: TGCAGCGTTACAGGGGTGAACTATGGCTACACCTTC

J: TRBJ1-2
V: TRBV7-8
size: NA
D: NA
CDR3: CASSLRPLANYGYTF
DNA: TGTGCCAGCAGCCTACGTCCCTTAGCTAACTATGGCTACACCTTC

J: TRBJ1-2
V: TRBV4-1
size: NA
D: NA
CDR3: CASSQDSGRYPYTF
DNA: TGCGCCAGCAGCCAAGATTCCGGACGTTATCCCTACACCTTC

J: TRBJ2-7
V: TRBV2
size: NA
D: TRBD2
CDR3: CASSDGTSGRYEQYF
DNA: TGTGCCAGCAGTGACGGGACTAGCGGGCGCTACGAGCAGTACTTC

J: TRBJ1-1
V: TRBV5-1
size: NA
D: NA
CDR3: CASSLAVLVGNTEAFF
DNA: TGCGCCAGCAGCTTGGCTGTTTTAGTGGGGAACACTGAAGCTTTCTTT

J: TRBJ2-2
V: TRBV11-2
size: NA
D: NA
CDR3: CASSLFTDGELFF
DNA: TGTGCCAGCAGCTTATTCACGGACGGGGAGCTGTTTTTT

J: TRBJ2-3
V: TRBV2
size: NA
D: TRBD2
CDR3: CASSDTGGSTDTQYF
DNA: TGTGCCAGCAGTGACACGGGGGGAAGCACAGATACGCAGTATTTT

J: TRBJ2-5
V: TRBV12-5
size: NA
D: NA
CDR3: CASGHPGKETQYF
DNA: TGTGCTAGTGGACACCCGGGGAAAGAGACCCAGTACTTC

J: TRBJ2-2
V: TRBV28
size: NA
D: TRBD2
CDR3: CASSPPRRGGLNTGELFF
DNA: TGTGCCAGCAGCCCCCCCAGACGGGGGGGATTGAACACCGGGGAGCTGTTTTTT

J: TRBJ2-7
V: TRBV4-2
size: NA
D: NA
CDR3: CASSQDFGRPRWYF
DNA: TGTGCCAGCAGCCAAGATTTTGGCCGCCCTCGTTGGTACTTC

J: TRBJ1-3
V: TRBV5-1
size: once
D: TRBD1
CDR3: CASSFGTGGNTIYF
DNA: TGCGCCAGCAGCTTTGGGACAGGAGGAAACACCATATATTTT

J: TRBJ1-5
V: TRBV7-8
size: NA
D: NA
CDR3: CASSLSQGNNQPQHF
DNA: TGTGCCAGCAGCTTATCCCAGGGAAACAATCAGCCCCAGCATTTT

J: TRBJ1-2
V: TRBV7-2
size: NA
D: TRBD1
CDR3: CASSEGQRYGYTF
DNA: TGTGCCAGCAGCGAGGGACAGCGGTATGGCTACACCTTC

J: TRBJ2-6
V: TRBV30
size: NA
D: TRBD1
CDR3: CAWRRGPGANVLTF
DNA: TGTGCCTGGAGAAGGGGGCCCGGGGCCAACGTCCTGACTTTC

J: TRBJ2-3
V: TRBV7-9
size: NA
D: NA
CDR3: CASSLAPGHTTDTQYF
DNA: TGTGCCAGCAGCTTAGCGCCGGGGCACACCACAGATACGCAGTATTTT

J: TRBJ2-3
V: TRBV30
size: NA
D: TRBD2
CDR3: CAWSFQRGSSDTQYF
DNA: TGTGCCTGGAGCTTCCAGCGGGGGAGTTCAGATACGCAGTATTTT

J: TRBJ2-3
V: TRBV27
size: NA
D: NA
CDR3: CASTWGLTTTDTQYF
DNA: TGTGCCAGCACCTGGGGTTTAACTACCACAGATACGCAGTATTTT

J: TRBJ1-1
V: TRBV7-2
size: NA
D: NA
CDR3: CASSLLQGVVTEAFF
DNA: TGTGCCAGCAGCTTATTACAGGGTGTAGTTACTGAAGCTTTCTTT

J: TRBJ2-2
V: TRBV6-6
size: NA
D: TRBD1
CDR3: CASSYSQGANTGELFF
DNA: TGTGCCAGCAGTTACTCGCAGGGGGCAAACACCGGGGAGCTGTTTTTT

J: TRBJ1-2
V: TRBV5-5
size: NA
D: TRBD1
CDR3: CASSIGQGVHYGYTF
DNA: TGTGCCAGCAGCATCGGACAGGGGGTTCACTATGGCTACACCTTC

J: TRBJ1-1
V: TRBV12-5
size: NA
D: NA
CDR3: CASGSNPRQEAFF
DNA: TGTGCTAGTGGTTCCAACCCCCGACAGGAAGCTTTCTTT

J: TRBJ1-3
V: TRBV30
size: NA
D: NA
CDR3: CAWSVWAVTGNTIYF
DNA: TGTGCCTGGAGTGTATGGGCGGTTACTGGAAACACCATATATTTT

J: TRBJ1-6
V: TRBV4-1
size: few
D: NA
CDR3: CASSQDRMAENSPLHF
DNA: TGCGCCAGCAGCCAAGATCGGATGGCTGAAAATTCACCCCTCCACTTT

J: TRBJ2-3
V: TRBV11-2
size: few
D: NA
CDR3: CASTLGGTFSDTQYF
DNA: TGTGCCAGCACCCTCGGAGGGACCTTCTCAGATACGCAGTATTTT